The 4 T cell receptor beta chains given below trace back to one sample, sequenced in a study of T cell repertoires in cytomegalovirus infection. TCRdb used MiXCR to reprocess the reads, holding one entry per CDR3 protein. The table has 200,000 to 250,000 distinct CDR3 sequences, roughly 23% seen once. The specimen sequenced was CD8+ T cells from PBMCs. Receptors were obtained from a human donor in good health (CMV status not recorded). Some clones in this sample may be carry-over from other donors' samples.

This clonotype was seen a single time. This chain uses TRBV29-1 with TRBJ1-2, with D maybe TRBD1 (5 bases). The CDR3 is 13 amino acids. V lost 2 bases to trimming and J lost 6 bases, with 13 bases between them. Germline V lookup: CDR1 SQVTM, CDR2 ANQGSEA. The CDR3 region is CSVEKGSFDGYTF. CDR3 in DNA: TGCAGCGTTGAAAAGGGGTCTTTCGATGGCTACACCTTC.

The rearrangement joins TRBV12-3 or TRBV12-4 to TRBJ2-1; the match to TRBD2 covers 12 bases. The CDR3 consists of 15 residues. The junction had 1 base not matched to a gene; V was cut back by 2 bases and J by 5 bases. The CDR3 DNA follows: TGTGCCAGCAGTTTACTAGCGGGGGGGAACAATGAGCAGTTCTTC. Protein product: CASSLLAGGNNEQFF.

This chain connects TRBV7-9 to TRBJ2-1, with D possibly being TRBD2 (6 bases). Trimming removed 5 bases at V and 7 bases at J, with 21 bases between. Looked up from germline, CDR1 is SEHNR and CDR2 is FQNEAQ (reference sequence). The CDR3 runs to 16 residues. CDR3 residues: CASSVSGYPRQNEQFF. The CDR3 DNA sequence: TGTGCCAGCAGCGTTAGCGGTTACCCGAGGCAGAATGAGCAGTTCTTC.

The chain couples TRBV25-1 to TRBJ2-5; D is unresolved. The CDR3 runs to 10 residues. Germline V gene data show CDR1 as MGHDK and CDR2 as SYGVNS. The V gene lost 6 bases and the J gene lost 5 bases, with 4 bases spanning the gap. CDR3 in DNA: TGTGCCAGCAGGGCGGAGACCCAGTACTTC. The encoded protein is CASRAETQYF.